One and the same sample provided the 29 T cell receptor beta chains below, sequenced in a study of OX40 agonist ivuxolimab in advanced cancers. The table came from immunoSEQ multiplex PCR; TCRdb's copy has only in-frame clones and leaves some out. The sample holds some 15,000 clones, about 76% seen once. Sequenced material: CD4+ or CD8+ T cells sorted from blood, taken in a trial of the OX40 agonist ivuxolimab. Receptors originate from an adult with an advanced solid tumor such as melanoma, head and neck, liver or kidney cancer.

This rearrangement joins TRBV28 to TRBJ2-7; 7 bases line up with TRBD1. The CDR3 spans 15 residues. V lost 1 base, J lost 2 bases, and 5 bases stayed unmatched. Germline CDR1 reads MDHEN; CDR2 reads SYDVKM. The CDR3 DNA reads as TGTGCCAGCAGTTTATTTCATACAGGGGCCTACGAGCAGTACTTC. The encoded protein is CASSLFHTGAYEQYF.

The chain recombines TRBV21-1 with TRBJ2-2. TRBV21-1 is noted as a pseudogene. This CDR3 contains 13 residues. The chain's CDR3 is CASSNSGPGELFF. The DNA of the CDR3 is TGTGCCAGCAGCAACTCTGGACCCGGGGAGCTGTTTTTT.

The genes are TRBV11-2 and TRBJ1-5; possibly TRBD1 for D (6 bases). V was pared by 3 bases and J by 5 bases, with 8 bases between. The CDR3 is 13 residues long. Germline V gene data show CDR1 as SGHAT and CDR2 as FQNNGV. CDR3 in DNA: TGTGCCAGCAGCTTGGACAGCTATCAGCCCCAGCATTTT. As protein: CASSLDSYQPQHF. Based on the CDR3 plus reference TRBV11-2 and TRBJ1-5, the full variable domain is EAGVAQSPRYKIIEKRQSVAFWCNPISGHATLYWYQQILGQGPKLLIQFQNNGVVDDSQLPKDRFSAERLKGVDSTLKIQPAKLEDSAVYLCASSLDSYQPQHFGDGTRLSIL.

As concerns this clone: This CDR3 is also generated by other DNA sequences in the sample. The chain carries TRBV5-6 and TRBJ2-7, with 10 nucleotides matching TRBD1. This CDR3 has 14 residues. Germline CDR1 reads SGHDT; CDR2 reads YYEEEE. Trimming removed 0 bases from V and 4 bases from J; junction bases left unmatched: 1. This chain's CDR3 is CASSLGQGAYEQYF. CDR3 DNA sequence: TGTGCCAGCAGCTTGGGACAGGGGGCTTACGAGCAGTACTTC.

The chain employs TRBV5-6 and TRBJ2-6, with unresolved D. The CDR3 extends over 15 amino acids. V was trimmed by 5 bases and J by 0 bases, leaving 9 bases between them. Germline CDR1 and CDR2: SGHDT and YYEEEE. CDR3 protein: CASRLQNSGANVLTF. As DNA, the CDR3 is TGTGCCAGCAGATTGCAAAACTCTGGGGCCAACGTCCTGACTTTC.

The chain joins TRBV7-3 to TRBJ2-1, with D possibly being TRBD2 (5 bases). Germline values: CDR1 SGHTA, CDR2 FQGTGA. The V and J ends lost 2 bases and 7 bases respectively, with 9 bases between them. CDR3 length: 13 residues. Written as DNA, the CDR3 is TGTGCCAGCAGCTTATGGGAGAGGAATGAGCAGTTCTTC. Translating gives CASSLWERNEQFF.

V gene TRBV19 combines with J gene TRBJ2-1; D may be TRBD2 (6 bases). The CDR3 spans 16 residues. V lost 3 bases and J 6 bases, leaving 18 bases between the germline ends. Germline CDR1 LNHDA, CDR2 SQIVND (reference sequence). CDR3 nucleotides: TGTGCCAGTAGTATCAGTTTGGGGGGTAGATTCAATGAGCAGTTCTTC. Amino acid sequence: CASSISLGGRFNEQFF.

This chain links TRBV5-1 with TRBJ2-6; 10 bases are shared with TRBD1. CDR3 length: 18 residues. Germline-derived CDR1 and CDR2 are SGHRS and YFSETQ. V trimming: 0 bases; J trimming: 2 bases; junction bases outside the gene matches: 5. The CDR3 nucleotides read TGCGCCAGCAGCTTGGAGGGGACAGGGGTCGCTGGGGCCAACGTCCTGACTTTC. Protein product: CASSLEGTGVAGANVLTF.

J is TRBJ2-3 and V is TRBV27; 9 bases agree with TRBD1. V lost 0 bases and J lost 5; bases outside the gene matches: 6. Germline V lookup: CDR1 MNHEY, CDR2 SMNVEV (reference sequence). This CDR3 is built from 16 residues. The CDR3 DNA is TGTGCCAGCAGTTTATCCGGGACAGGGATGCGAGATACGCAGTATTTT. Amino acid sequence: CASSLSGTGMRDTQYF.

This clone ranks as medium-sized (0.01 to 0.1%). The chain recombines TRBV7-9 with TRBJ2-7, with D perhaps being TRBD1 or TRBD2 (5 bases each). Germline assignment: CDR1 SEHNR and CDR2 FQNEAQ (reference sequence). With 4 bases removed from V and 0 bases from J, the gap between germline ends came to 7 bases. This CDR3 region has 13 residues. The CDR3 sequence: CASSYGTSYEQYF. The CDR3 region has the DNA TGTGCCAGCAGCTACGGGACCTCCTACGAGCAGTACTTC.

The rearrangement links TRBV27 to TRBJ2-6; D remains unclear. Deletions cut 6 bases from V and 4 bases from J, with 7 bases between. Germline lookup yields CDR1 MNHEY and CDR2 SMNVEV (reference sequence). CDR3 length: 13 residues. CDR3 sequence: CASSPSGANVLTF. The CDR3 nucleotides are TGTGCCAGCAGCCCTTCCGGGGCCAACGTCCTGACTTTC.

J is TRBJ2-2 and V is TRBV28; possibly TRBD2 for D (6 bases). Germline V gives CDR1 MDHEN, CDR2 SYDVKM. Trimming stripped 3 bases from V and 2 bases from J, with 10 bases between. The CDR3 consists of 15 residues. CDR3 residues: CASSLTGTNTGELFF. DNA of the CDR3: TGTGCCAGCAGTTTGACCGGGACTAACACCGGGGAGCTGTTTTTT.

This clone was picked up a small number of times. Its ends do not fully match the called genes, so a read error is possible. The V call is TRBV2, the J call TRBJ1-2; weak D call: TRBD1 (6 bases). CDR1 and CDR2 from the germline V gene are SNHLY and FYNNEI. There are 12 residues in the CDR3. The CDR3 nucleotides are TGTGCCAGCAGTGAGGCCCCCTCAGGGGAGGTCTTC. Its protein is CASSEAPSGEVF.

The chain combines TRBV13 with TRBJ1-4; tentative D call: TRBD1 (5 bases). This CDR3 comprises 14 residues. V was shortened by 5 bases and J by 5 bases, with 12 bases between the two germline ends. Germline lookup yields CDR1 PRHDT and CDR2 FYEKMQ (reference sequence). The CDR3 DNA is TGTGCCAGCAGCACCGGGACGGCCAATGAAAAACTGTTTTTT. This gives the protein CASSTGTANEKLFF. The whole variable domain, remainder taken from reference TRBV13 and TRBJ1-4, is AAGVIQSPRHLIKEKRETATLKCYPIPRHDTVYWYQQGPGQDPQFLISFYEKMQSDKGSIPDRFSAQQFSDYHSELNMSSLELGDSALYFCASSTGTANEKLFFGSGTQLSVL.

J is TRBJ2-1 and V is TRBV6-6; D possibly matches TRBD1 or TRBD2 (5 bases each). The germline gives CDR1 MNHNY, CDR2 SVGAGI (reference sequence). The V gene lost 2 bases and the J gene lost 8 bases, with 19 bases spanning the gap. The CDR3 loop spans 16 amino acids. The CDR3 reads CASSYPSSGAGHEQFF. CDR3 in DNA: TGTGCCAGCAGTTACCCTTCATCCGGGGCCGGCCATGAGCAGTTCTTC.

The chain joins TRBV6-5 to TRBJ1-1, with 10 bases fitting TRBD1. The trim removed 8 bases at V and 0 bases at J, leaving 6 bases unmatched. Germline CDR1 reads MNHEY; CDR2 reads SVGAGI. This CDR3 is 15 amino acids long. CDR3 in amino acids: CASGTGALMNTEAFF. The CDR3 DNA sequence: TGTGCCAGCGGGACAGGGGCCCTCATGAACACTGAAGCTTTCTTT.

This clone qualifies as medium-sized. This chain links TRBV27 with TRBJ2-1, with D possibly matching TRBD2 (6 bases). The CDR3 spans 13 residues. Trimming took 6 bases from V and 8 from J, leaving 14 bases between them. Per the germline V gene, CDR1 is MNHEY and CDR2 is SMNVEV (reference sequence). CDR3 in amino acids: CASSLGSVHEQFF. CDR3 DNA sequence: TGTGCCAGCAGCCTCGGGAGTGTCCATGAGCAGTTCTTC.

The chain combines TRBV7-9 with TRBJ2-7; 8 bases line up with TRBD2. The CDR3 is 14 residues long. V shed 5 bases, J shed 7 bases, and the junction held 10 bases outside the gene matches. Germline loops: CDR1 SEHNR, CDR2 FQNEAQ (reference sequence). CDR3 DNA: TGTGCCAGCAGCCCCTCCGAGGGCGGGGGGGAGCAGTACTTC. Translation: CASSPSEGGGEQYF.

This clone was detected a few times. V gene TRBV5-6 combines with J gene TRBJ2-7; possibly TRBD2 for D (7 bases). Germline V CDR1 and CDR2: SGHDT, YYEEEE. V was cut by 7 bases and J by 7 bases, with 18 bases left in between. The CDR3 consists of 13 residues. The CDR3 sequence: CASGGGGSWEQYF. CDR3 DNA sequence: TGTGCCAGCGGTGGCGGGGGCTCGTGGGAGCAGTACTTC.

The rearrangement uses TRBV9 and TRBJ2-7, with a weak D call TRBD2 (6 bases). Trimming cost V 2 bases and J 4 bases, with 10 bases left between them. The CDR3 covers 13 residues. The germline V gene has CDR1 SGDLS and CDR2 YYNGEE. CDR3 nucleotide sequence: TGTGCCAGCAGCGTGGGACTCGGGTACGAGCAGTACTTC. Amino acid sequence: CASSVGLGYEQYF.

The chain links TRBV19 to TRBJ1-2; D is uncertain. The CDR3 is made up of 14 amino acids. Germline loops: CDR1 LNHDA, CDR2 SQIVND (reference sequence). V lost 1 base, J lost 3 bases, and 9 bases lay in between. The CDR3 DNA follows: TGTGCCAGTAGTATAGCAGGCCAGCACTATGGCTACACCTTC. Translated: CASSIAGQHYGYTF.

The CDR3 loop is CAIQGRLSYEQYF. DNA of the CDR3: TGTGCCATTCAAGGACGGCTCTCCTACGAGCAGTACTTC. V gene TRBV5-3 combines with J gene TRBJ2-5; unclear D gene. The DNA end favors TRBJ2-7, so the J call may be wrong. TRBV5-3 is marked as an open reading frame, function uncertain. The CDR3 is 13 amino acids.

The CDR3 protein is CASSLGGISAEAFF. The CDR3, as DNA: TGTGCCAGCAGCTTGGGAGGGATCTCAGCTGAAGCTTTCTTT. The chain employs TRBV7-8 and TRBJ1-1; D uncertain. CDR1 and CDR2 (germline): SGHVS, FQNEAQ. V was trimmed by 3 bases and J by 6 bases, leaving 14 bases between them. The CDR3 totals 14 residues.

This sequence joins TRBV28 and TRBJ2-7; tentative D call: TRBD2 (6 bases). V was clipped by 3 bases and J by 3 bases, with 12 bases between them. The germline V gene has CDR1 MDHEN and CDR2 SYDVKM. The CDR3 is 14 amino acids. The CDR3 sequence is CASSFGGTGYEQYF. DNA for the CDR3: TGTGCCAGCAGTTTCGGGGGAACCGGCTACGAGCAGTACTTC.

Here the CDR3 reads CASTLSVLADTQYF. CDR3 in DNA: TGTGCCAGCACTCTTTCAGTGCTCGCAGATACGCAGTATTTT. This chain joins TRBV4-2 and TRBJ2-3; D is unresolved. The ends were cut back, 7 bases at V and 4 bases at J, with 15 bases in the middle. Germline CDR1 is LGHNA and CDR2 is YNFKEQ. The CDR3 contains 14 residues.

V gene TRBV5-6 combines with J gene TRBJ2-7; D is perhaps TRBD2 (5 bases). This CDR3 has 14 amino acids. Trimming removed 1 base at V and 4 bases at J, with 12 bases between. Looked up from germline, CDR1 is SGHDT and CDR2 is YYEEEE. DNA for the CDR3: TGTGCCAGCAGCTTGCGGCTAGCTCTTTACGAGCAGTACTTC. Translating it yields CASSLRLALYEQYF.

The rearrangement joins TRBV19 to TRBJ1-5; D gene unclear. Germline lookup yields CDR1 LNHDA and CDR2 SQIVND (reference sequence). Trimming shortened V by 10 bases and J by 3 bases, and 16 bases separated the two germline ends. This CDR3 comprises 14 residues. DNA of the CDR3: TGTGCCACTACAGACTCGGGCCTCAATCAGCCCCAGCATTTT. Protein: CATTDSGLNQPQHF. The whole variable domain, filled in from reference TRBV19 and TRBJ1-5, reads DGGITQSPKYLFRKEGQNVTLSCEQNLNHDAMYWYRQDPGQGLRLIYYSQIVNDFQKGDIAEGYSVSREKKESFPLTVTSAQKNPTAFYLCATTDSGLNQPQHFGDGTRLSIL.

CDR3 sequence reads: CASSPLLGQGDQYF. CDR3 coding DNA: TGTGCCAGCAGCCCCCTATTAGGACAGGGTGACCAGTACTTC. This chain connects TRBV5-5 to TRBJ2-7; 8 nucleotides agree with TRBD1. The germline CDR1 and CDR2 sequences are SGHKS and YYEKEE (reference sequence). The junction had 13 bases not matched to a gene; V was cut back by 4 bases and J by 10 bases. The CDR3 loop spans 14 amino acids.

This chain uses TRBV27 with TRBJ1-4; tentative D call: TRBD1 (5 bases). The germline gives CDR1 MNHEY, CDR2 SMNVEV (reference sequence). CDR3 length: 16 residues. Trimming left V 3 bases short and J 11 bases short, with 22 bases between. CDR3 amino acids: CASSLSGQGSSWKLFF. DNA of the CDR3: TGTGCCAGCAGTTTGTCGGGGCAGGGCTCATCCTGGAAACTGTTTTTT. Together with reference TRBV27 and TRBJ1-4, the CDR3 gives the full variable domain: EAQVTQNPRYLITVTGKKLTVTCSQNMNHEYMSWYRQDPGLGLRQIYYSMNVEVTDKGDVPEGYKVSRKEKRNFPLILESPSPNQTSLYFCASSLSGQGSSWKLFFGSGTQLSVL.